Listed below are T cell receptor beta chains from one sample, sequenced in a study of T cell clones after liver transplantation. The data were produced by immunoSEQ multiplex PCR, yet TCRdb's version contains in-frame clones alone and is incomplete. The repertoire includes 70,000 or so clones, under 95% of them detected once, and less than 3% sits in the top ten. The specimen was CD4+ T cells from blood, collected before liver transplant. The receptors originated from a human donor who received a liver transplant. The CDR3 runs from the conserved cysteine through the conserved F or W. Each record gives: V gene, J gene, CDR3 protein.

TRBV29-1,TRBJ2-3,CSVRGRNTDTQYF
TRBV7-8,TRBJ2-3,CASSLYADTQYF
TRBV6-1,TRBJ2-2,CASSDLIPGELFF
TRBV28,TRBJ1-5,CASRRGAGGGVQPQHF
TRBV5-1,TRBJ1-1,CASSPPGGASTEAFF
TRBV4-1,TRBJ2-3,CASSQDSSGSSTDTQYF
TRBV7-8,TRBJ1-1,CASSSRGVTEAFF
TRBV11-2,TRBJ1-4,CASSLSRGPNEKLFF
TRBV5-1,TRBJ1-4,CASSPTGQKLFF
TRBV11-2,TRBJ2-5,CASSFSGRALRETQYF
TRBV4-3,TRBJ2-7,CASSRGAGYEQYF
TRBV7-6,TRBJ2-1,CASSSTNFYNEQFF
TRBV2,TRBJ1-2,CASSEGGTIGGYTF
TRBV9,TRBJ2-1,CASSTGGSSYNEQFF
TRBV29-1,TRBJ2-1,CSVDGQREPYNEQFF
TRBV5-1,TRBJ1-2,CASRGDRVYGYTF
TRBV6-5,TRBJ2-1,CASREGLWGNEQFF
TRBV6-1,TRBJ1-2,CASSSGPALYGYTF
TRBV18,TRBJ2-2,CASSPFPSQGQGRSQKAGELFF
TRBV7-2,TRBJ2-7,CASSFGQGGSYEQYF
TRBV5-1,TRBJ2-2,CASSLEAGGGIRTGELFF
TRBV7-8,TRBJ2-2,CASRSTSANGELFF
TRBV7-6,TRBJ2-7,CASSLEGHLSYEQYF
TRBV7-3,TRBJ2-1,CASSPGLTTLNEQFF
TRBV5-1,TRBJ2-7,CASSFGRDLPYEQYF
TRBV27,TRBJ1-5,CASSLRGNSNQPQHF
TRBV28,TRBJ2-5,CARSGGRLAGVGETQYF
TRBV19,TRBJ2-1,CASSIMSTGGSRLFF
TRBV4-3,TRBJ2-3,CASSQDAAGPTTDTQYF
TRBV10-3,TRBJ1-4,CAISRGQGDEKLFF
TRBV19,TRBJ2-7,CASWDGEYEQYF
TRBV14,TRBJ2-3,CASSHRTGNTDTQYF
TRBV6-1,TRBJ2-7,CASSENPGKREQYF
TRBV15,TRBJ2-7,CATSRVGEGEQYF
TRBV7-3,TRBJ2-2,CASSLLGTGELFF
TRBV2,TRBJ2-7,CASSTNSGSSYEQYF
TRBV4-2,TRBJ1-1,CASSQDGQGDTEAFF
TRBV29-1,TRBJ2-1,CSVEGASFWQFF
TRBV5-6,TRBJ2-3,CASSLLYRGRTDTQYF
TRBV6-5,TRBJ2-7,CASSRPGDYEQYF
TRBV5-1,TRBJ2-3,CASSIGGPSTDTQYF